Ten or more counts support the clone carrying this T cell receptor (beta chain). The source of the sample is a study of neurological immune-mediated disorders. cDNA was made by 5'RACE with 10-nucleotide random UMIs. A single run covered 15-18 subjects with over 180 million TCR-beta sequences. In TCRdb, the 5' RACE reads were re-called with MiXCR into one record per CDR3 protein. The sample yields fewer than 60,000 distinct CDR3 sequences, less than 15% seen once. Time point defined: longitudinal time-point 2. The CDR3 runs to 11 residues. Looked up from germline, CDR1 is LNHNV and CDR2 is YYDKDF (reference sequence). The germline V and J ends were trimmed by 9 bases and 1 base, with 6 bases remaining between them.

V usage is TRBV15 and J usage is TRBJ1-1; D remains unclear. This clonotype was obtained from a male donor with HTLV-1-associated myelopathy (HAM/TSP). Sequences were obtained from PBMCs. CDR3 bases: TGTGCCACTGTGTCGAACACTGAAGCTTTCTTT. Encoded protein: CATVSNTEAFF.